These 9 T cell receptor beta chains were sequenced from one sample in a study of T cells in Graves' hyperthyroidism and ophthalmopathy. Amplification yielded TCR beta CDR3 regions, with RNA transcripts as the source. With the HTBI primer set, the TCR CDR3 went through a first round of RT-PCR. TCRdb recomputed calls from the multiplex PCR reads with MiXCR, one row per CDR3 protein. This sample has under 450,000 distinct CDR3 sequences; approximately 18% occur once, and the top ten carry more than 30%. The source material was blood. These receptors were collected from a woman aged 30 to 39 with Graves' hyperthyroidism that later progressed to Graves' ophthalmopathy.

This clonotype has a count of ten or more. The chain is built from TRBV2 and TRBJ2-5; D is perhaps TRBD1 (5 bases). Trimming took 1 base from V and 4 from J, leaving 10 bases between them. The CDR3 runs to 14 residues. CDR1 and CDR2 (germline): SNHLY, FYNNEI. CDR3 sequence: CASSEVMGRETQYF. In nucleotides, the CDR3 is TGTGCCAGCAGTGAAGTCATGGGGCGAGAGACCCAGTACTTC.

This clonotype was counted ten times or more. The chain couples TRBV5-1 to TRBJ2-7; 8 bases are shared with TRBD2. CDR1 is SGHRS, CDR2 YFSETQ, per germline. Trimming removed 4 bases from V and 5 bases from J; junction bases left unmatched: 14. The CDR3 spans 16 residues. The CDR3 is CASSPAGVAGGHEQYF. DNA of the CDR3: TGCGCCAGCAGCCCGGCTGGCGTTGCGGGAGGTCACGAGCAGTACTTC.

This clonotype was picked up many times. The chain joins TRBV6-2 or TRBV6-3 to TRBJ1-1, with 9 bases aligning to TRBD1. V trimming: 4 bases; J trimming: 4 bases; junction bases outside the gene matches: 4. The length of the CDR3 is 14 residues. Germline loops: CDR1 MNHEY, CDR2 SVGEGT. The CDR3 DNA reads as TGTGCCAGCAGTTTCGACAGGGGGGGCACTGAAGCTTTCTTT. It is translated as CASSFDRGGTEAFF.

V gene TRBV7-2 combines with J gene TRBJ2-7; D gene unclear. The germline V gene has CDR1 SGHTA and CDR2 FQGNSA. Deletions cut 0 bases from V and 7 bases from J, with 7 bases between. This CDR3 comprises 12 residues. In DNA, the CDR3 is TGTGCCAGCAGCTTAGCGCTGGGGGAGCAGTACTTC. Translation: CASSLALGEQYF.

The CDR3 region is CASSPRIYEQYF. CDR3 nucleotide sequence: TGTGCCAGCAGCCCGAGGATTTACGAGCAGTACTTC. V is TRBV7-2 and J is TRBJ2-7; unclear D gene. V lost 5 bases and J 4 bases, leaving 9 bases between the germline ends. The V gene's germline CDR1 is SGHTA and CDR2 FQGNSA. There are 12 residues in the CDR3.

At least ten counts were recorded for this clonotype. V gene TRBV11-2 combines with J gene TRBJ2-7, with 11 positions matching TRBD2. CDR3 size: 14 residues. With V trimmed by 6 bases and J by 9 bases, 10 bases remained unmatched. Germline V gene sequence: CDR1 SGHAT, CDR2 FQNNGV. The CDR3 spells CASRIAGGPSRQYF. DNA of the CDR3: TGTGCCAGCAGGATAGCGGGGGGGCCCTCTCGGCAGTACTTC.

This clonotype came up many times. Here the CDR3 reads CASSSPGNTIYF. In DNA, the CDR3 is TGTGCCAGCAGTTCGCCTGGAAACACCATATATTTT. V gene TRBV28 combines with J gene TRBJ1-3; D call uncertain. This CDR3 has 12 residues. Trimming took 4 bases from V and 2 from J, leaving 3 bases between them. Germline V lookup: CDR1 MDHEN, CDR2 SYDVKM.

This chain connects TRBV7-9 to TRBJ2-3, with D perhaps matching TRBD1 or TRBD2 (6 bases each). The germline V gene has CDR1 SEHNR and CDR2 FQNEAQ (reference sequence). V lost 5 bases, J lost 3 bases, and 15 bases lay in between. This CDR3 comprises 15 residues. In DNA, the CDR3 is TGTGCCAGCAGCCCCGGGGGCGGGGCAACAGATACGCAGTATTTT. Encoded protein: CASSPGGGATDTQYF. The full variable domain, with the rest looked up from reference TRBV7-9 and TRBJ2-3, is DTGVSQNPRHKITKRGQNVTFRCDPISEHNRLYWYRQTLGQGPEFLTYFQNEAQLEKSRLLSDRFSAERPKGSFSTLEIQRTEQGDSAMYLCASSPGGGATDTQYFGPGTRLTVL.

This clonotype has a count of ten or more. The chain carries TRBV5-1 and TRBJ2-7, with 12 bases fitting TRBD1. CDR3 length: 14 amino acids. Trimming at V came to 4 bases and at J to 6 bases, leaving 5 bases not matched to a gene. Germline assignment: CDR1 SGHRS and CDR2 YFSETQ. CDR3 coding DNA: TGCGCCAGCAGCGTGGGACAGGGGGCGGGCGAGCAGTACTTC. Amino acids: CASSVGQGAGEQYF.